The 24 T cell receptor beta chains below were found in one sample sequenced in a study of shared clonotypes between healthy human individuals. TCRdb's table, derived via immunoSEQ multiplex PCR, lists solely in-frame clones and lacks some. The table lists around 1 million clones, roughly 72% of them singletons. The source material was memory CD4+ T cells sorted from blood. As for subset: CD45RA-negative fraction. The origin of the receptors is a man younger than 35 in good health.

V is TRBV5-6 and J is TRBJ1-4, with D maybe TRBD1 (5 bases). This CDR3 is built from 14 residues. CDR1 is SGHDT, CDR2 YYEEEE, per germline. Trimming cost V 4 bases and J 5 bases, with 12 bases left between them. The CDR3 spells CASSPVWGNEKLFF. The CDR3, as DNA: TGTGCCAGCAGCCCGGTCTGGGGGAATGAAAAACTGTTTTTT.

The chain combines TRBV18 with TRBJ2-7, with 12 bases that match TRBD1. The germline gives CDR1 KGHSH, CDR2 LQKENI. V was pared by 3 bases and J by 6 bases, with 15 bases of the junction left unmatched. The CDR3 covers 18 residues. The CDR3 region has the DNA TGTGCCAGCTCACCGACGGGACAGGGGGCCTTAGGTACGAGCGAGCAGTACTTC. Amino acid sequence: CASSPTGQGALGTSEQYF.

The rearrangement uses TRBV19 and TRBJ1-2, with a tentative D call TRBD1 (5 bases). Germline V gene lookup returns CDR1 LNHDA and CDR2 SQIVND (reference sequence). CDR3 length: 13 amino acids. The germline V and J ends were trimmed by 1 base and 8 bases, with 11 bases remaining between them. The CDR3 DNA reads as TGTGCCAGTAGTATAGGCCAGGGTGGCGGCTACACCTTC. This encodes CASSIGQGGGYTF.

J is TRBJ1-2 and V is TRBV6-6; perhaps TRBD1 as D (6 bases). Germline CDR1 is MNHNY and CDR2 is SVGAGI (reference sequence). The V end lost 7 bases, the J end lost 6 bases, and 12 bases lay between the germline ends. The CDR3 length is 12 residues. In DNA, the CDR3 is TGTGCCAGCACCCCACAGGGAAATGGCTACACCTTC. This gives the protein CASTPQGNGYTF.

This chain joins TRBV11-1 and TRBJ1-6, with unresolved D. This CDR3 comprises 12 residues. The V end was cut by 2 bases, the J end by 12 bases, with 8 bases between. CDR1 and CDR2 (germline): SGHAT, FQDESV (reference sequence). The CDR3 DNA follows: TGTGCCAGCAGCTTACACCAATTACCCCTCCACTTT. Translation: CASSLHQLPLHF.

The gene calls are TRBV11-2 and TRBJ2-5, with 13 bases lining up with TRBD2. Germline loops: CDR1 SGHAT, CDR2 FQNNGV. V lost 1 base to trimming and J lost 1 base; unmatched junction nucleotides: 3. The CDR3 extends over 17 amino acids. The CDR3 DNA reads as TGTGCCAGCAGCTTAGTGACTAGCGGGGGGTTCCAAGAGACCCAGTACTTC. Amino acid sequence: CASSLVTSGGFQETQYF. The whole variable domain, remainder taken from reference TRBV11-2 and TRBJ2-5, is EAGVAQSPRYKIIEKRQSVAFWCNPISGHATLYWYQQILGQGPKLLIQFQNNGVVDDSQLPKDRFSAERLKGVDSTLKIQPAKLEDSAVYLCASSLVTSGGFQETQYFGPGTRLLVL.

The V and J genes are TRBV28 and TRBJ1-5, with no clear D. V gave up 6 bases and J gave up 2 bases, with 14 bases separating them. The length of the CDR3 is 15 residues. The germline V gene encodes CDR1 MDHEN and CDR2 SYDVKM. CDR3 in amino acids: CASSRVVSGNQPQHF. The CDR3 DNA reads TGTGCCAGCAGCCGGGTAGTAAGCGGCAATCAGCCCCAGCATTTT. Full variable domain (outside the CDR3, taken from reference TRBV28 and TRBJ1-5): DVKVTQSSRYLVKRTGEKVFLECVQDMDHENMFWYRQDPGLGLRLIYFSYDVKMKEKGDIPEGYSVSREKKERFSLILESASTNQTSMYLCASSRVVSGNQPQHFGDGTRLSIL.

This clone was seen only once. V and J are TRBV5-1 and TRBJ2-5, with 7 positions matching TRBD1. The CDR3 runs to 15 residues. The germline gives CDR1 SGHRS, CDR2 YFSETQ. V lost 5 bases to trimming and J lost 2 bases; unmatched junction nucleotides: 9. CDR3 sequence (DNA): TGCGCCAGCAGTCTCGAAGGGACAGAGCAAGAGACCCAGTACTTC. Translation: CASSLEGTEQETQYF.

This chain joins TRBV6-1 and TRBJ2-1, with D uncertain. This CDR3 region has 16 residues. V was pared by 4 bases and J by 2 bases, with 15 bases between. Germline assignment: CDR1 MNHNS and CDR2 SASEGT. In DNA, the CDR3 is TGTGCCAGCAGTGCCCGACGGGTTCCCCCCTACAATGAGCAGTTCTTC. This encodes CASSARRVPPYNEQFF.

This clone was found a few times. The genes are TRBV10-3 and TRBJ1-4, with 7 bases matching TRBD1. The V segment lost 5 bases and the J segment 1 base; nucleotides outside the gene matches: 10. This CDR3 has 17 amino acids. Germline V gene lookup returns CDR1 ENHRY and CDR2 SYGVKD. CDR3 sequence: CAISPGTEVLTNEKLFF. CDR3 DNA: TGTGCCATCAGTCCCGGGACAGAAGTTTTAACTAATGAAAAACTGTTTTTT.

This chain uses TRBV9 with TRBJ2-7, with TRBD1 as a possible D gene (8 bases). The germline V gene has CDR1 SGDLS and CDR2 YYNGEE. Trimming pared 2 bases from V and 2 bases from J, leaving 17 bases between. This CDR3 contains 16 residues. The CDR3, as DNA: TGTGCCAGCAGCGTCGGCCCCACAGGGGGGGCCTACGAGCAGTACTTC. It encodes CASSVGPTGGAYEQYF.

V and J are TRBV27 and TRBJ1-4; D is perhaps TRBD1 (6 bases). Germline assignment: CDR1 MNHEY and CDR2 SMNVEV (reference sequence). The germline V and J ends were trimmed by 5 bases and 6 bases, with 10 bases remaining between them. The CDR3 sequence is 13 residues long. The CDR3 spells CASSRGGHEKLFF. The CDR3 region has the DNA TGTGCCAGCAGTCGTGGGGGCCATGAAAAACTGTTTTTT.

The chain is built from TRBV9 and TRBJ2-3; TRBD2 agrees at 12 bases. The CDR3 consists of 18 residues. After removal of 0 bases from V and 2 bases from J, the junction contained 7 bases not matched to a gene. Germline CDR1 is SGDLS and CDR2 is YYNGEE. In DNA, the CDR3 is TGTGCCAGCAGCGTAGATCCTACTAGCGGGGGGACCACAGATACGCAGTATTTT. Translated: CASSVDPTSGGTTDTQYF.

The CDR3 here is CASSPRGEGYGYTF. As DNA, the CDR3 is TGTGCCAGCAGCCCTAGGGGGGAGGGTTATGGCTACACCTTC. The V and J genes are TRBV9 and TRBJ1-2; D is possibly TRBD1 (6 bases). Trimming pared 4 bases from V and 5 bases from J, leaving 15 bases between. The CDR3 contains 14 residues. Per germline, CDR1 SGDLS and CDR2 YYNGEE.

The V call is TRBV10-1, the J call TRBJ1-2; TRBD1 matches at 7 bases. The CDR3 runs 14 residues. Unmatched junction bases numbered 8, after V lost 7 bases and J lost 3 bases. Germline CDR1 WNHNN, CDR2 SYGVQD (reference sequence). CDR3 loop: CASTPTGQDYGYTF. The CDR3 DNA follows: TGCGCCAGCACCCCAACTGGACAGGACTATGGCTACACCTTC.

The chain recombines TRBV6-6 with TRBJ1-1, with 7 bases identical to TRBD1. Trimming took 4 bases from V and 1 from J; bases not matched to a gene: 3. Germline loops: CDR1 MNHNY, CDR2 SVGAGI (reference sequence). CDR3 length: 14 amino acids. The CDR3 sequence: CASSLTGTNTEAFF. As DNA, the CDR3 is TGTGCCAGCAGTTTGACAGGGACGAACACTGAAGCTTTCTTT.

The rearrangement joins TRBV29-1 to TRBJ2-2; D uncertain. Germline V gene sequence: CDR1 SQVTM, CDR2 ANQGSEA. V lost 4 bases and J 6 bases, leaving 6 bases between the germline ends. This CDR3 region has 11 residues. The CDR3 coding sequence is TGCAGCGTTGGAACGGCCGGGGAGCTGTTTTTT. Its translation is CSVGTAGELFF.

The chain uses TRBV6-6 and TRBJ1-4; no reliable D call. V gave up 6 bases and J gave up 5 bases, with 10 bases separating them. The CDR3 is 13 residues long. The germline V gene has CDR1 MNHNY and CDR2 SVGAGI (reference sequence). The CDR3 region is CASRVGLNEKLFF. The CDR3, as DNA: TGTGCCAGCAGAGTAGGGTTGAATGAAAAACTGTTTTTT.

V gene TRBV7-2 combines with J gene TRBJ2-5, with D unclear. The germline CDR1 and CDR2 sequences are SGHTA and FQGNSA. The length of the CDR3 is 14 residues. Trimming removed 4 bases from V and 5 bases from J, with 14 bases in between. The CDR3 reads CASSSKSQPETQYF. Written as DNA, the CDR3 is TGTGCCAGCAGCTCAAAGAGCCAGCCGGAGACCCAGTACTTC.

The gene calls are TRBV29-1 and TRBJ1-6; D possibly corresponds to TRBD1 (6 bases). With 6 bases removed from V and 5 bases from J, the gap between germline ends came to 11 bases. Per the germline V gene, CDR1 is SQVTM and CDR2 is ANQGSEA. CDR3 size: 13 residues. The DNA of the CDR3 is TGCAGCGTGAGACAGGAACATAATTCACCCCTCCACTTT. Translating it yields CSVRQEHNSPLHF.

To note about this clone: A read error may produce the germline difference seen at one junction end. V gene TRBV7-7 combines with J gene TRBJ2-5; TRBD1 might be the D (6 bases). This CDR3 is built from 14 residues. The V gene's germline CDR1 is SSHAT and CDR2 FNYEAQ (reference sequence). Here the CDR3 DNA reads TGTGCTAGCAGCTCACAGGGACCCCAAGAGACCCAGTACTTC. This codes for CASSSQGPQETQYF.

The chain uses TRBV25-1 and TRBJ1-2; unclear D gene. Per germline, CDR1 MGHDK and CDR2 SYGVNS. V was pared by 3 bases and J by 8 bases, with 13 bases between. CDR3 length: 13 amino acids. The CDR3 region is CASSDWAGMGYTF. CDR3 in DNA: TGTGCCAGCAGTGATTGGGCCGGGATGGGCTACACCTTC.

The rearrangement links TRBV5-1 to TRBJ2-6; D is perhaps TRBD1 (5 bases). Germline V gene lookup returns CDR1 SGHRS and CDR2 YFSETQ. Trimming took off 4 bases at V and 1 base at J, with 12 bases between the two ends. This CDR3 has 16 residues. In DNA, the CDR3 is TGCGCCAGCAGCGCCCTGACAGCGTCTGGGGCCAACGTCCTGACTTTC. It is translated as CASSALTASGANVLTF.

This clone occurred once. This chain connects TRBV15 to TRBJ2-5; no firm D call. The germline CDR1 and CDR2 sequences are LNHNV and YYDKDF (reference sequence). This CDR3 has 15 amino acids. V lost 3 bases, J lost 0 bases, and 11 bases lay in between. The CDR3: CATSSRNKYQETQYF. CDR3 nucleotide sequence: TGTGCCACCAGCAGTCGGAATAAGTACCAAGAGACCCAGTACTTC.